This T cell receptor (beta chain) derives from a study of T cell responses to AZD1222 COVID-19 vaccine. Profiled with immunoSEQ multiplex PCR; TCRdb holds only in-frame clones, not every one. The sample records roughly 70,000 clones, 70% to 80% being singletons. CDR3 length: 18 amino acids. V was pared by 0 bases and J by 4 bases, with 12 bases of the junction left unmatched. Germline lookup yields CDR1 SGDLS and CDR2 YYNGEE. Here the sequenced sample was peripheral blood, taken on day 0 of MenACWY control vaccination. The TCR comes from an adult in good health. J is TRBJ2-1 and V is TRBV9, with 8 bases identical to TRBD2. The CDR3 loop is CASSVDPRSGGGYNEQFF. In DNA, the CDR3 is TGTGCCAGCAGCGTAGACCCTAGGTCGGGCGGGGGGTACAATGAGCAGTTCTTC.